This paragraph covers one T cell receptor (beta chain) sequence. These data originate in a study of blood T cell repertoires in COVID-19. Germline V CDR1 and CDR2: LGHDT, YNNKEL (reference sequence). The length of the CDR3 is 15 residues. Trimming at V came to 4 bases and at J to 7 bases, leaving 11 bases not matched to a gene. Profiled with immunoSEQ multiplex PCR; TCRdb holds only in-frame clones, not every one. The sample includes roughly 400,000 clones, about 87% of them seen just once. The origin of this receptor is a woman aged 45-65 years who had recovered from COVID-19. V and J are TRBV3-1 (or the pseudogene TRBV3-2) and TRBJ2-7, with TRBD2 identical over 9 bases. The material sequenced was PBMCs or T cells enriched from blood (not recorded which). DNA for the CDR3: TGTGCCAGCAGCCGAGGACAGCGGGGGGCGAGGGAGCAGTACTTC. This gives the protein CASSRGQRGAREQYF.